This T cell receptor (beta chain) was found in a study of shared clonotypes between healthy human individuals. Germline V CDR1 and CDR2: GTSNPN, SVGIG (reference sequence). The V gene lost 2 bases and the J gene lost 0 bases, with 8 bases spanning the gap. The length of the CDR3 is 14 residues. Assay: immunoSEQ multiplex PCR; the TCRdb copy retains only in-frame clones and omits some. Among fewer than 400,000 clones listed, around 72% were seen once. Sequenced input: memory CD4+ T cells sorted from blood. Subset indicated: CD45RA-negative fraction. V is TRBV30 and J is TRBJ2-1, with D hard to call. This receptor was taken from a man aged 30 to 45 in good health. The CDR3 region is CAWSLISSYNEQFF. CDR3 DNA sequence: TGTGCCTGGAGTTTGATAAGCTCCTACAATGAGCAGTTCTTC.